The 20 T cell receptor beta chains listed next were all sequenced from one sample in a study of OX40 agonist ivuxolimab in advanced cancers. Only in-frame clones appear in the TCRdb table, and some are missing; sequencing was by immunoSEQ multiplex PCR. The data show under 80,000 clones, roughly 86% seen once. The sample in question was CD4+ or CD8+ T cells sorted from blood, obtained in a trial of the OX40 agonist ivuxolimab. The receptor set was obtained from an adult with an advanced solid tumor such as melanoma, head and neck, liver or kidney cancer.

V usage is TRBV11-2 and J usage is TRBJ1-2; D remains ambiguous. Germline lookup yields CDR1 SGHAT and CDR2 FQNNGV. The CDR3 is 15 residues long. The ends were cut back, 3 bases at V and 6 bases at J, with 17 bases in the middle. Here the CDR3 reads CASSFVSGSKNGYTF. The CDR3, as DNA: TGTGCCAGCAGCTTCGTCTCCGGGTCGAAGAATGGCTACACCTTC. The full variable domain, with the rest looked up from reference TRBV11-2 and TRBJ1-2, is EAGVAQSPRYKIIEKRQSVAFWCNPISGHATLYWYQQILGQGPKLLIQFQNNGVVDDSQLPKDRFSAERLKGVDSTLKIQPAKLEDSAVYLCASSFVSGSKNGYTFGSGTRLTVV.

The CDR3 nucleotides read TGTGCCAGCTCTCTCAAGCGGGACACAAATCAGCCCCAGCATTTT. Amino acids: CASSLKRDTNQPQHF. The chain couples TRBV18 to TRBJ1-5; perhaps TRBD1 as D (6 bases). The CDR3 contains 15 residues. V was cut by 6 bases and J by 4 bases, with 16 bases left in between. The germline gives CDR1 KGHSH, CDR2 LQKENI.

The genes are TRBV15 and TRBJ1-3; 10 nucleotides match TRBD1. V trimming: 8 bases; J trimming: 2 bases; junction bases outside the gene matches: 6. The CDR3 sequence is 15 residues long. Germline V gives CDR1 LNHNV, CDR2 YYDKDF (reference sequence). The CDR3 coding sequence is TGTGCCACCTCTAGGGGGACAGGGGCTGGAAACACCATATATTTT. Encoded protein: CATSRGTGAGNTIYF.

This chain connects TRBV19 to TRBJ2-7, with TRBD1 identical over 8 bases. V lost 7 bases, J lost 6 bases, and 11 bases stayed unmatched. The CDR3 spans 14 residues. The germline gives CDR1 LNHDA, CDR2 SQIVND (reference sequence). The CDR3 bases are TGTGCCAGTAACCCGGGACAGGCGACGTCCGAGCAGTACTTC. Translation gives CASNPGQATSEQYF.

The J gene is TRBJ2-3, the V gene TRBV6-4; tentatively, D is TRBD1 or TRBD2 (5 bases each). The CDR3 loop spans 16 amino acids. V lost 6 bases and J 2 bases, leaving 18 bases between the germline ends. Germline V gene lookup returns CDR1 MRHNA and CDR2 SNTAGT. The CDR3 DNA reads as TGTGCCAGCAGGAAGGGGAGCGGACACTACACAGATACGCAGTATTTT. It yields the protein CASRKGSGHYTDTQYF.

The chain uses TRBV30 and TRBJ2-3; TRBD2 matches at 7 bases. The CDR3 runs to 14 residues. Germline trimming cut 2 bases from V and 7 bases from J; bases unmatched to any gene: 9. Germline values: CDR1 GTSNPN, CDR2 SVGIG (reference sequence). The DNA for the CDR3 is TGTGCCTGGAGTAGGGGAGGGGCCGAATATACGCAGTATTTT. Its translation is CAWSRGGAEYTQYF.

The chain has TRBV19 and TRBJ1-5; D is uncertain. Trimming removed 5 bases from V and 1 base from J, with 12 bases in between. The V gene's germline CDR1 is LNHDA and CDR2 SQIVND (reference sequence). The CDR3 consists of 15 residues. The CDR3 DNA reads TGTGCCAGTAGTCGCGCGGCGGGGAGCAATCAGCCCCAGCATTTT. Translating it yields CASSRAAGSNQPQHF. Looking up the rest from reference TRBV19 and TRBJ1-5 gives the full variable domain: DGGITQSPKYLFRKEGQNVTLSCEQNLNHDAMYWYRQDPGQGLRLIYYSQIVNDFQKGDIAEGYSVSREKKESFPLTVTSAQKNPTAFYLCASSRAAGSNQPQHFGDGTRLSIL.

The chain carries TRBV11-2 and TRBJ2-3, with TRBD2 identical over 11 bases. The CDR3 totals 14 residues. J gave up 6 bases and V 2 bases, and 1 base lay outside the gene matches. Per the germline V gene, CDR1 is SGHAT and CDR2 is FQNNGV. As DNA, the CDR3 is TGTGCCAGCAGCTTAACTAGCGGGGGCGATACGCAGTATTTT. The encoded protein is CASSLTSGGDTQYF.

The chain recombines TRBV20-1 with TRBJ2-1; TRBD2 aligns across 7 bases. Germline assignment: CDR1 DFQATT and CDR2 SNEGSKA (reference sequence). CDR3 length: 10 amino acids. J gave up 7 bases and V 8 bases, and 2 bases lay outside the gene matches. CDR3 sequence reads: CSYGGNEQFF. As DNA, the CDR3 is TGCAGTTACGGGGGGAATGAGCAGTTCTTC.

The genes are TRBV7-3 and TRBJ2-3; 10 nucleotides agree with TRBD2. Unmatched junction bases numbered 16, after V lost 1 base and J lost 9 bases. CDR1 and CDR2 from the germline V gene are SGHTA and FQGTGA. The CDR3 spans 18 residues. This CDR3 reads CASSLIGPSGRELETQYF. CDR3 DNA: TGTGCCAGCAGCTTAATAGGGCCTAGCGGGAGAGAACTGGAAACGCAGTATTTT.

In DNA form, the CDR3 reads TGTGCCAGCATATCGAGGACGAACCCCTACGAGCAGTACTTC. The encoded protein is CASISRTNPYEQYF. The chain is built from TRBV6-6 and TRBJ2-7; no reliable D call. V was shortened by 7 bases and J by 2 bases, with 15 bases between the two germline ends. Germline CDR1 and CDR2: MNHNY and SVGAGI (reference sequence). CDR3 length: 14 residues.

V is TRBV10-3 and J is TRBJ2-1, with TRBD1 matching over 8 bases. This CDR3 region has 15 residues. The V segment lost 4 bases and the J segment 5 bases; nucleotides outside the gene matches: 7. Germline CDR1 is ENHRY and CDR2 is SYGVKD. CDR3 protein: CAISAQGAGNNEQFF. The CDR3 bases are TGTGCCATCAGTGCCCAGGGGGCGGGAAACAATGAGCAGTTCTTC.

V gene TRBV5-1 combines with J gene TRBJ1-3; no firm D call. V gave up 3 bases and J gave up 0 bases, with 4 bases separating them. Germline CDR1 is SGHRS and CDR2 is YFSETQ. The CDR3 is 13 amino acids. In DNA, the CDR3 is TGCGCCAGCAGCTCACACTCTGGAAACACCATATATTTT. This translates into CASSSHSGNTIYF.

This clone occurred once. The DNA of the CDR3 is TGTGCCAGCAGTGAACGCGGGACCGGCCACGAGCAGTACTTC. This encodes CASSERGTGHEQYF. The V call is TRBV6-1, the J call TRBJ2-7; possibly TRBD2 for D (6 bases). The CDR3 extends over 14 amino acids. V lost 2 bases to trimming and J lost 5 bases, with 13 bases between them. Germline-derived CDR1 and CDR2 are MNHNS and SASEGT.

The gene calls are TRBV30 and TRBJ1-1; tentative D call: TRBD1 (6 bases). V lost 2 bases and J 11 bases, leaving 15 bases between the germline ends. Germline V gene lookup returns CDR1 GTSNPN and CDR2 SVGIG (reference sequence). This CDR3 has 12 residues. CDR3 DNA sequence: TGTGCCTGGAGTAACAGGGTCTACGAGGCTTTCTTT. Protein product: CAWSNRVYEAFF.

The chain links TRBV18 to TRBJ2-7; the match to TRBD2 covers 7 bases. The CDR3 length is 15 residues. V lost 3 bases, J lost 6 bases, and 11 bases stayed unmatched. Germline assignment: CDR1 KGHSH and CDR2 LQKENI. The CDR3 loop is CASSPTVLAESEQYF. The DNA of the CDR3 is TGTGCCAGCTCACCGACGGTCCTAGCGGAGTCCGAGCAGTACTTC.

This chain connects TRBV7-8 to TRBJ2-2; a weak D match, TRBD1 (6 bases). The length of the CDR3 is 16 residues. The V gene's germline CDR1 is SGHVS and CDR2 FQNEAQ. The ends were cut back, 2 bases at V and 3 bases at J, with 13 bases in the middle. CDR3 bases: TGTGCCAGCAGCTTACGACAGGCACTTGACACCGGGGAGCTGTTTTTT. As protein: CASSLRQALDTGELFF. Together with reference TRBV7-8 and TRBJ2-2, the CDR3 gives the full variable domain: GAGVSQSPRYKVAKRGQDVALRCDPISGHVSLFWYQQALGQGPEFLTYFQNEAQLDKSGLPSDRFFAERPEGSVSTLKIQRTQQEDSAVYLCASSLRQALDTGELFFGEGSRLTVL.

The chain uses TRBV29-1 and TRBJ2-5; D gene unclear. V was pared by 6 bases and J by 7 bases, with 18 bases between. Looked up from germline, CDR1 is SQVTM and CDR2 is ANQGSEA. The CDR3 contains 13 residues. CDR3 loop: CSVTGSHLGTQYF. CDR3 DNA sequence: TGCAGCGTGACCGGGTCTCATTTAGGGACCCAGTACTTC. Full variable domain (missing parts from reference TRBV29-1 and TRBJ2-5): SAVISQKPSRDICQRGTSLTIQCQVDSQVTMMFWYRQQPGQSLTLIATANQGSEATYESGFVIDKFPISRPNLTFSTLTVSNMSPEDSSIYLCSVTGSHLGTQYFGPGTRLLVL.

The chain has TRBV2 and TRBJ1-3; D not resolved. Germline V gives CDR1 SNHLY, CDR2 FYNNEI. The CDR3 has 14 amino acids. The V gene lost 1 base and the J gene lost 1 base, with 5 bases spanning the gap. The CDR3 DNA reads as TGTGCCAGCAGTGAAGGACATTCTGGAAACACCATATATTTT. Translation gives CASSEGHSGNTIYF.

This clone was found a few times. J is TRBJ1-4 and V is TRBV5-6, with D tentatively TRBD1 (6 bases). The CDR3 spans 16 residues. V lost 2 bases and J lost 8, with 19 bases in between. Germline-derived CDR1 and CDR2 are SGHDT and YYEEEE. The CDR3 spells CASSFRTVRRSEKLFF. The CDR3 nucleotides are TGTGCCAGCAGCTTCAGGACAGTAAGACGATCAGAAAAACTGTTTTTT.